This TCR beta chain was identified in a study of technical replicates of blood from a few donors. Clones were sequenced by immunoSEQ multiplex PCR, and TCRdb holds only the in-frame ones, with some missing. The sample has fewer than 65,000 clones; over 75% are singletons. Germline CDR1 SGHVS, CDR2 FQNEAQ. The CDR3 runs 17 residues. The ends were cut back, 1 base at V and 4 bases at J, with 18 bases in the middle. Sequenced input: PBMCs. The source of this sequence is a human donor in good health. Some clones in this sample may be carry-over from other donors' samples. The V gene is TRBV7-8, the J gene TRBJ2-3; perhaps TRBD1 as D (6 bases). CDR3 sequence: CASSLEGQLARADTQYF. CDR3 DNA sequence: TGTGCCAGCAGCTTAGAGGGACAACTGGCCCGCGCAGATACGCAGTATTTT. The variable domain in full, with the rest retrieved from reference TRBV7-8 and TRBJ2-3, is GAGVSQSPRYKVAKRGQDVALRCDPISGHVSLFWYQQALGQGPEFLTYFQNEAQLDKSGLPSDRFFAERPEGSVSTLKIQRTQQEDSAVYLCASSLEGQLARADTQYFGPGTRLTVL.